These 11 T cell receptor beta chains were sequenced from one sample in a study of shared clonotypes between healthy human individuals. This table comes from immunoSEQ multiplex PCR, and its TCRdb copy is limited to in-frame clones, with some not included. The profile shows about 1.4 million clones, roughly 97% of them singletons. The sequencing sample was made of naive CD4+ T cells sorted from blood. Subset reported: CD45RA+ positively selected. The source of these receptors is a man aged 25-45 years in good health.

The J gene is TRBJ2-2, the V gene TRBV19; TRBD1 is a possible D gene (5 bases). CDR1 and CDR2 from the germline V gene are LNHDA and SQIVND (reference sequence). Trimming stripped 7 bases from V and 2 bases from J, with 11 bases between. The CDR3 sequence is 14 residues long. The DNA of the CDR3 is TGTGCCAGTACCCTGGGGCCCAACACCGGGGAGCTGTTTTTT. It encodes CASTLGPNTGELFF.

The chain recombines TRBV18 with TRBJ1-2; D not resolved. Germline CDR1 and CDR2: KGHSH and LQKENI. V gave up 1 base and J gave up 4 bases, with 10 bases separating them. The CDR3 totals 14 residues. The CDR3 DNA follows: TGTGCCAGCTCACCACAGGGATTGTTCTATGGCTACACCTTC. It encodes CASSPQGLFYGYTF.

This rearrangement joins TRBV27 to TRBJ2-2; no firm D call. The CDR3 contains 14 residues. The germline V and J ends were trimmed by 8 bases and 1 base, with 11 bases remaining between them. The germline V gene has CDR1 MNHEY and CDR2 SMNVEV (reference sequence). CDR3 amino acids: CASGPYLNTGELFF. The CDR3 coding sequence is TGTGCCAGCGGGCCTTACTTGAACACCGGGGAGCTGTTTTTT.

This clone has just one count. The chain is built from TRBV28 and TRBJ1-4; D call uncertain. CDR1 is MDHEN and CDR2 is SYDVKM in the germline V gene. Trimming took 5 bases from V and 7 from J, leaving 14 bases between them. The length of the CDR3 is 14 residues. In nucleotides, the CDR3 is TGTGCCAGCAGTCCGAGAAGGTTGGGTGAAAAACTGTTTTTT. Amino acids: CASSPRRLGEKLFF.

In its sample, this clone was seen once. J is TRBJ1-5 and V is TRBV6-5; D ambiguous. V shed 2 bases and J shed 5 bases, with 7 bases lying between them. The CDR3 has 13 amino acids. Germline V gene lookup returns CDR1 MNHEY and CDR2 SVGAGI. Here the CDR3 reads CASSYRVDQPQHF. The CDR3 nucleotides read TGTGCCAGCAGTTACAGGGTCGATCAGCCCCAGCATTTT.

This clone was counted a single time. This rearrangement joins TRBV5-1 to TRBJ2-7; the match to TRBD1 covers 11 bases. Germline lookup yields CDR1 SGHRS and CDR2 YFSETQ. After removal of 5 bases from V and 4 bases from J, the junction contained 5 bases not matched to a gene. The CDR3 totals 14 residues. In nucleotides, the CDR3 is TGCGCCAGCAGTAGCCGGGACAGGGGGTACGAGCAGTACTTC. This sequence encodes CASSSRDRGYEQYF.

The chain is built from TRBV5-1 and TRBJ1-2; a weak D match, TRBD1 (5 bases). V was shortened by 4 bases and J by 1 base, with 17 bases between the two germline ends. Germline CDR1 and CDR2: SGHRS and YFSETQ. This CDR3 spans 16 amino acids. The CDR3: CASSKGPGVINYGYTF. The CDR3 DNA reads TGCGCCAGCAGCAAGGGGCCGGGGGTAATTAACTATGGCTACACCTTC.

The gene calls are TRBV5-5 and TRBJ2-1, with D possibly matching TRBD1 (5 bases). The ends were cut back, 0 bases at V and 14 bases at J, with 21 bases in the middle. There are 15 residues in the CDR3. Germline V CDR1 and CDR2: SGHKS, YYEKEE (reference sequence). The DNA of the CDR3 is TGTGCCAGCAGCTTGGCCCCGTATCAGGGTGCTGGGGAGTTCTTC. As protein: CASSLAPYQGAGEFF.

The genes are TRBV27 and TRBJ2-5; maybe TRBD1 (6 bases). The CDR3 spans 14 residues. V was shortened by 3 bases and J by 6 bases, with 14 bases between the two germline ends. The germline V gene encodes CDR1 MNHEY and CDR2 SMNVEV (reference sequence). The CDR3 DNA is TGTGCCAGCAGTTTCCAAACAGGGTGGCAGACCCAGTACTTC. It specifies CASSFQTGWQTQYF.

This rearrangement joins TRBV10-1 to TRBJ1-4, with TRBD1 as a possible D gene (5 bases). V was clipped by 6 bases and J by 0 bases, with 20 bases between them. The germline CDR1 and CDR2 sequences are WNHNN and SYGVQD (reference sequence). This CDR3 comprises 18 residues. In DNA form, the CDR3 reads TGCGCCAGCAGGGAAGATCCAGGGTTATACCCAACTAATGAAAAACTGTTTTTT. Amino acid sequence: CASREDPGLYPTNEKLFF.

The chain employs TRBV7-3 and TRBJ2-1; 11 nucleotides line up with TRBD2. Trimming at V came to 3 bases and at J to 4 bases, leaving 5 bases not matched to a gene. The CDR3 sequence is 16 residues long. Germline V gene sequence: CDR1 SGHTA, CDR2 FQGTGA. In DNA form, the CDR3 reads TGTGCCAGCAGCTTTATAGCGGGAGGGAAATACAATGAGCAGTTCTTC. Translating it yields CASSFIAGGKYNEQFF.